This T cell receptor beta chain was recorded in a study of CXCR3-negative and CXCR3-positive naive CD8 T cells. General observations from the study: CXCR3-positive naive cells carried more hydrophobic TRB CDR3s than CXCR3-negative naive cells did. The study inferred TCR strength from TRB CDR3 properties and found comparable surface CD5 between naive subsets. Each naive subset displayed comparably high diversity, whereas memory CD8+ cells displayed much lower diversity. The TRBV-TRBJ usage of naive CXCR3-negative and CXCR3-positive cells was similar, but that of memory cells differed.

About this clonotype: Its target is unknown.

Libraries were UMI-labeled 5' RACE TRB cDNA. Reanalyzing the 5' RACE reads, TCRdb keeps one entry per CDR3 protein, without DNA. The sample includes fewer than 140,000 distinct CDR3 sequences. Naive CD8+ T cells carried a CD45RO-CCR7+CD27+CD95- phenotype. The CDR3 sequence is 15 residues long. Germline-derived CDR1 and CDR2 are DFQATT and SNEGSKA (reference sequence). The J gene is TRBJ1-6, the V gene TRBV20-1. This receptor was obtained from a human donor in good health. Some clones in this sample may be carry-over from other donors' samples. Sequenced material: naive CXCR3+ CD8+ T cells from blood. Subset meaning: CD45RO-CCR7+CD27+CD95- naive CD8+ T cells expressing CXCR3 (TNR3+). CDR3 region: CSATTVGTYNSPLHF.